This T cell receptor beta chain came from a study of cytomegalovirus exposure and HLA in healthy donors. Primers: 60 Vbeta forward and 13 Jbeta reverse. TCRdb's copy holds only in-frame clones and misses some; the assay was immunoSEQ multiplex PCR. This sample's table reports 120,000 or so clones. The germline gives CDR1 SGHVS, CDR2 FQNEAQ. V lost 7 bases to trimming and J lost 7 bases; unmatched junction nucleotides: 13. The CDR3 has 15 residues. The V call is TRBV7-8, the J call TRBJ1-2, with 9 positions matching TRBD1. This TCR came from a man between 18 and 29 years old in good health and CMV-seronegative. Specimen: PBMCs. As DNA, the CDR3 is TGTGCCAGCATCCTTAGCTTACAGGGGGCGGGTGGCTACACCTTC. It codes for CASILSLQGAGGYTF.